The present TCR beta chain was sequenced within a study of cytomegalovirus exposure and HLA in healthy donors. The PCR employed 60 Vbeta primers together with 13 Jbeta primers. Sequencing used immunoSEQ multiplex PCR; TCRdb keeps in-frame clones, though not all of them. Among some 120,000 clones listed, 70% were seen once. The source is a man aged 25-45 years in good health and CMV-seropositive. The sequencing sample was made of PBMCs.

The CDR3 DNA reads as TGTGCCAGTAAGGGGGCAGGTGGAAAACTGTTTTTT. Amino acid sequence: CASKGAGGKLFF. This chain links TRBV2 with TRBJ1-4, with 7 nucleotides matching TRBD1. Germline-derived CDR1 and CDR2 are SNHLY and FYNNEI. V was clipped by 9 bases and J by 10 bases; unmatched bases: 8. The CDR3 consists of 12 residues.